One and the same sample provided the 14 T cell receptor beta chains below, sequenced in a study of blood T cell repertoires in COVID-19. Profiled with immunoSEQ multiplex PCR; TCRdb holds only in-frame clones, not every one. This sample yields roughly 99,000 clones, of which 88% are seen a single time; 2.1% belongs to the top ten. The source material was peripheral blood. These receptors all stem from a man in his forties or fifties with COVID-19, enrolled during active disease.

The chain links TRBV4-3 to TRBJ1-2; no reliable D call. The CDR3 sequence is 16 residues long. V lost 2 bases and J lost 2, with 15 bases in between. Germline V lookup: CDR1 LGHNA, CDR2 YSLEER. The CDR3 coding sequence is TGCGCCAGCAGCCAAAGTGCGGCTTCTTTAAACTATGGCTACACCTTC. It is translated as CASSQSAASLNYGYTF.

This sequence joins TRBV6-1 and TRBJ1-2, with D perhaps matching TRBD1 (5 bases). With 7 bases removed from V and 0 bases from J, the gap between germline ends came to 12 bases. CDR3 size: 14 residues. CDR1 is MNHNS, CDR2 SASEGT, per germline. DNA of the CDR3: TGTGCCAGCACCCCAGGAGGGGCTAACTATGGCTACACCTTC. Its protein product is CASTPGGANYGYTF.

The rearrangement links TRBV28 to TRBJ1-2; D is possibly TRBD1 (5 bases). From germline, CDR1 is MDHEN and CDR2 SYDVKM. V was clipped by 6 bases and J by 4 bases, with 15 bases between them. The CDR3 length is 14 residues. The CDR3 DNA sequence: TGTGCCAGCAGGGTGGGGGAGGTCGGCTATGGCTACACCTTC. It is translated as CASRVGEVGYGYTF.

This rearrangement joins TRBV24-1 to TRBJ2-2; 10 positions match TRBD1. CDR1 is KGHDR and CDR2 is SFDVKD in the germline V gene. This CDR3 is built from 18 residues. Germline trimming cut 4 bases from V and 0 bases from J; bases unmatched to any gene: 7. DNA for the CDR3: TGTGCCACCAGTGAGACGACAGGGGGCCTTACGAACACCGGGGAGCTGTTTTTT. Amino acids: CATSETTGGLTNTGELFF.

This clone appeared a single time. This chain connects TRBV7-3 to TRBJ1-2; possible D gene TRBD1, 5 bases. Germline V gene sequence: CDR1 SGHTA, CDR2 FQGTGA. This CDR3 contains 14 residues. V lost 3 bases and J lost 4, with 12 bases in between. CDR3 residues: CASSFPFQGYGYTF. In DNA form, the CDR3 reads TGTGCCAGCAGCTTTCCATTTCAGGGCTATGGCTACACCTTC.

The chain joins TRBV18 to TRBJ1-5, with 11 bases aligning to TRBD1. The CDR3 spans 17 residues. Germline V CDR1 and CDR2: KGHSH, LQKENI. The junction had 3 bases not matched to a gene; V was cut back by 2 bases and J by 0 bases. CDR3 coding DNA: TGTGCCAGCTCACCAGGGACAGGGGGAAGTAGCAATCAGCCCCAGCATTTT. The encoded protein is CASSPGTGGSSNQPQHF.

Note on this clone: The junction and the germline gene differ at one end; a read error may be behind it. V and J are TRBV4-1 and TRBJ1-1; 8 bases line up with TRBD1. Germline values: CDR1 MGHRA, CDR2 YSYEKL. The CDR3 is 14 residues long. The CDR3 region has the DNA TGCGCCAGCAGCAAAGACAGGGGGAACACTGAAGCTTTCTTT. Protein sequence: CASSKDRGNTEAFF.

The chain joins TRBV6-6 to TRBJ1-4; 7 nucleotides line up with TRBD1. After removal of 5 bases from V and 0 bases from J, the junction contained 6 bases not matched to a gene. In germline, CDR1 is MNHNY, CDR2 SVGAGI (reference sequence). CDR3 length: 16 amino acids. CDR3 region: CASSGRTGATNEKLFF. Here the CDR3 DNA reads TGTGCCAGCAGTGGGAGGACAGGCGCAACTAATGAAAAACTGTTTTTT.

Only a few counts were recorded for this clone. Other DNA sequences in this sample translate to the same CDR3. For the CDR3, the DNA is TGTGCCAGCAGCTCGGACACCGGGGAGCTGTTTTTT. Amino acids: CASSSDTGELFF. The chain uses TRBV7-2 and TRBJ2-2; D is ambiguous. The CDR3 consists of 12 residues. Trimming took off 4 bases at V and 3 bases at J, with 3 bases between the two ends. Per the germline V gene, CDR1 is SGHTA and CDR2 is FQGNSA.

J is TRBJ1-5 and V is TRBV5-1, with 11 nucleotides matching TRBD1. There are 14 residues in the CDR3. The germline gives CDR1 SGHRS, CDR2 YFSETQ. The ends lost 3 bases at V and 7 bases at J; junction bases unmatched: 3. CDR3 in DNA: TGCGCCAGCAGCTCGGGGACAGGGGGGCAGCCCCAGCATTTT. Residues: CASSSGTGGQPQHF.

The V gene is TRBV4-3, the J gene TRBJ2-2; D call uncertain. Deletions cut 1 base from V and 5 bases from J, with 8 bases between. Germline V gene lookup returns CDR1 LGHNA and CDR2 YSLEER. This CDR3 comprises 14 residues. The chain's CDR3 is CASSQASRTGELFF. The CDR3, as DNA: TGCGCCAGCAGCCAAGCTAGTCGGACCGGGGAGCTGTTTTTT.

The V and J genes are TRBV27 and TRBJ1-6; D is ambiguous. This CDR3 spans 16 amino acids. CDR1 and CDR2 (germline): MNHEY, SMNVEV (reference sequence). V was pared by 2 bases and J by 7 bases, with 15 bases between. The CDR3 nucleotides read TGTGCCAGCAGTTTAACCGGCCGGGTGAAGAATTCACCCCTCCACTTT. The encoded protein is CASSLTGRVKNSPLHF.

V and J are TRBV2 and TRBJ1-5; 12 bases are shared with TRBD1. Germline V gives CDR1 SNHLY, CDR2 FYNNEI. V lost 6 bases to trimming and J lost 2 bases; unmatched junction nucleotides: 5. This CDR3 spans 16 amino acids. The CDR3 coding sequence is TGTGCCAGCAGGTGGGGACAGGGGGCCGGCAATCAGCCCCAGCATTTT. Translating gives CASRWGQGAGNQPQHF.

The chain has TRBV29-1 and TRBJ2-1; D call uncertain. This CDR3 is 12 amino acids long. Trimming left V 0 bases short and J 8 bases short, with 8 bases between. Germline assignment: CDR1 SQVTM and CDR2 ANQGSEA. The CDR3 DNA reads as TGCAGCGTTGAAGATAACGGTGATGAGCAGTTCTTC. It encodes CSVEDNGDEQFF.